This is a list of T cell receptor beta chains from one sample in a study of sequential checkpoint blockade in melanoma. The repertoire was sequenced with immunoSEQ multiplex PCR; TCRdb's copy has only in-frame clones and lacks some. The table includes 9,000 to 10,000 clones, 70% to 80% detected once. Sample: CD8+ T cells sorted from blood (inferred from file names), taken from a patient given nivolumab and ipilimumab in sequence. The receptors originated from a human donor with melanoma. Each CDR3 is given with its conserved first and last residue. The D gene is left open where the match is weak. Some rows mark clone size as missing; the rest say once, few, many or name a class of expanded clone.

length	size	V	D	J	CDR3	DNA
16	once	TRBV6-6	TRBD1	TRBJ1-5	CASSYTWDRAIEPQHF	TGTGCCAGCAGTTACACCTGGGACAGGGCCATCGAGCCCCAGCATTTT
13	NA	TRBV6-1	NA	TRBJ2-7	CASRRTEVYEQYF	TGTGCCAGCAGGAGGACAGAAGTCTACGAGCAGTACTTC
14	NA	TRBV6-5	TRBD2	TRBJ2-2	CASAGLMNTGELFF	TGTGCCAGCGCGGGACTAATGAACACCGGGGAGCTGTTTTTT
9	once	TRBV28	NA	TRBJ2-4	CATIRTQYF	TGTGCCACCATTAGAACTCAGTACTTC
16	NA	TRBV30	TRBD1	TRBJ2-1	CAWSGPGQVIYNEQFF	TGTGCCTGGAGTGGCCCGGGACAGGTAATCTACAATGAGCAGTTCTTC
15	once	TRBV18	TRBD2	TRBJ2-1	CASSLGTTRLDEQFF	TGTGCCAGCTCACTAGGGACTACGCGTCTGGATGAGCAGTTCTTC
15	NA	TRBV4-3	TRBD1	TRBJ1-1	CASSQDDRGLTEAFF	TGCGCCAGCAGCCAAGATGACAGGGGGTTGACTGAAGCTTTCTTT
13	NA	TRBV11-3	TRBD1	TRBJ2-7	CASSVGQTYEQYF	TGTGCCAGCAGCGTGGGACAGACCTACGAGCAGTACTTC
16	medium-sized	TRBV4-2	TRBD1	TRBJ1-5	CASSQDPGTGGEPQHF	TGTGCCAGCAGCCAAGACCCTGGGACAGGGGGCGAGCCCCAGCATTTT
15	NA	TRBV28	TRBD2	TRBJ2-7	CASSFGLAGAGEQYF	TGTGCCAGCAGTTTCGGGCTAGCGGGAGCGGGAGAGCAGTACTTC
17	NA	TRBV5-1	NA	TRBJ2-3	CASSLVTLGASTDTQYF	TGCGCCAGCAGCTTGGTAACGCTGGGGGCTAGCACAGATACGCAGTATTTT
15	NA	TRBV7-9	TRBD2	TRBJ2-7	CASSFPGGDSYEQYF	TGTGCCAGCAGCTTCCCCGGGGGGGACTCCTACGAGCAGTACTTC
15	few	TRBV27	NA	TRBJ1-5	CASSLSYSPNQPQHF	TGTGCCAGCAGTTTAAGCTATTCCCCCAATCAGCCCCAGCATTTT
15	NA	TRBV9	NA	TRBJ1-4	CASRGDDATNEKLFF	TGTGCCAGCAGGGGCGATGATGCAACTAATGAAAAACTGTTTTTT
17	NA	TRBV4-3	TRBD2	TRBJ2-7	CASSQVPGTSGPYEQYF	TGCGCCAGCAGCCAGGTACCCGGGACTAGCGGTCCCTACGAGCAGTACTTC
13	once	TRBV29-1	NA	TRBJ2-2	CSVLQGNTGELFF	TGCAGCGTTCTACAGGGCAACACCGGGGAGCTGTTTTTT
13	NA	TRBV4-2	NA	TRBJ1-1	CASSQERNTEAFF	TGTGCCAGCAGCCAAGAGAGGAACACTGAAGCTTTCTTT
16	once	TRBV7-8	TRBD2	TRBJ2-1	CASSSGTSGGFPKQFF	TGTGCCAGCAGCTCGGGGACTAGCGGGGGGTTTCCGAAGCAGTTCTTC
14	NA	TRBV7-6	NA	TRBJ2-5	CASSLNREGETQYF	TGTGCCAGCAGCCTTAACAGGGAAGGGGAGACCCAGTACTTC
17	few	TRBV7-9	TRBD2	TRBJ2-1	CASSLVLGGSTGNEQFF	TGTGCCAGCAGCTTAGTGCTCGGCGGGAGCACGGGCAATGAGCAGTTCTTC
14	NA	TRBV6-4	TRBD1	TRBJ1-1	CASSPQGVNTEAFF	TGTGCCAGCAGCCCACAGGGGGTGAACACTGAAGCTTTCTTT
14	NA	TRBV28	TRBD1	TRBJ1-2	CASSLTGGSPSDTF	TGTGCCAGCAGTCTTACAGGGGGCAGTCCCTCGGACACCTTC
13	medium-sized	TRBV28	NA	TRBJ2-7	CASSLSAPYEQYF	TGTGCCAGCAGTCTCAGTGCCCCCTACGAGCAGTACTTC
16	NA	TRBV19	NA	TRBJ2-6	CASSILQGTGANVLTF	TGTGCCAGTAGTATTCTGCAGGGGACTGGGGCCAACGTCCTGACTTTC
12	few	TRBV14	TRBD1	TRBJ1-1	CASSAGGLEAFF	TGTGCCAGCAGCGCAGGGGGTCTTGAAGCTTTCTTT
14	NA	TRBV28	TRBD1	TRBJ2-7	CASSPGQGSYEQYF	TGTGCCAGCAGCCCGGGACAGGGATCCTACGAGCAGTACTTC
16	few	TRBV11-1	TRBD2	TRBJ2-1	CASSLWLAGGGNEQFF	TGTGCCAGCAGCTTATGGCTAGCGGGAGGTGGTAATGAGCAGTTCTTC
16	NA	TRBV7-6	NA	TRBJ2-3	CASSPKPGQSTDTQYF	TGTGCCAGCAGCCCAAAACCGGGACAAAGCACAGATACGCAGTATTTT
15	NA	TRBV29-1	TRBD2	TRBJ2-3	CSVLASGRATDTQYF	TGCAGCGTTCTGGCTAGCGGGAGGGCCACAGATACGCAGTATTTT
12	NA	TRBV5-6	NA	TRBJ2-7	CASSLLVEEQYF	TGTGCCAGCAGCTTGCTTGTAGAAGAGCAGTACTTC
15	NA	TRBV5-8	NA	TRBJ2-1	CASSLRWAGYNEQFF	TGTGCCAGCAGCTTGCGGTGGGCCGGCTACAATGAGCAGTTCTTC
15	NA	TRBV9	TRBD2	TRBJ2-1	CASSPWTSGLDEQFF	TGTGCCAGCAGCCCTTGGACTAGCGGGTTGGATGAGCAGTTCTTC
14	NA	TRBV6-4	NA	TRBJ2-1	CASKQGSSYNEQFF	TGTGCCAGCAAACAGGGAAGCTCCTACAATGAGCAGTTCTTC
16	once	TRBV4-1	NA	TRBJ1-5	CASSQAEVQGSQPQHF	TGCGCCAGCAGCCAAGCCGAAGTACAGGGAAGTCAGCCCCAGCATTTT
14	NA	TRBV27	TRBD1	TRBJ2-7	CASSRGTAPTEQYF	TGTGCCAGCAGCCGAGGGACAGCCCCCACCGAGCAGTACTTC
17	NA	TRBV4-3	NA	TRBJ2-1	CASSQDVSATSYNEQFF	TGCGCCAGCAGCCAAGATGTGAGCGCCACTTCATACAATGAGCAGTTCTTC